The next 13 T cell receptor beta chains were all read from a single sample in a study of T cells expressing NK-cell markers. Each CDR3 protein gets one entry in TCRdb, which reprocessed the 5' RACE reads and gives no DNA. Here the sample table reports 250,000 or so distinct CDR3 sequences. Sequencing was carried out using blood T cells: a sorted CD56 or NKG2C T cell subset, CD4+ or CD8+ T cells, or bulk PBMC T cells (not recorded which). These receptors all stem from a woman between 18 and 70 years old in good health.

V gene TRBV11-2 combines with J gene TRBJ2-3; the D gene TCRdb calls, TRBD2, cannot be checked with no DNA. The germline V gene has CDR1 SGHAT and CDR2 FQNNGV. The CDR3 length is 19 residues. Here the CDR3 reads CASSLDPISGGGGTDTQYF.

The chain links TRBV3-1 to TRBJ2-3; TCRdb designates TRBD1, a call that cannot be tested without DNA. The CDR3 totals 16 residues. Germline CDR1 LGHDT, CDR2 YNNKEL (reference sequence). The chain's CDR3 is CASSPSPGLATDTQYF.

The chain links TRBV18 to TRBJ2-5. Germline loops: CDR1 KGHSH, CDR2 LQKENI. The CDR3 runs to 13 residues. The CDR3 protein is CASSPGFRETQYF.

The genes are TRBV27 and TRBJ1-6; TCRdb's assignment of TRBD1 cannot be checked, as there is no DNA. The germline V gene has CDR1 MNHEY and CDR2 SMNVEV (reference sequence). The CDR3 spans 16 residues. CDR3: CASSPLRQGAHSPLHF.

The chain recombines TRBV18 with TRBJ2-2; TCRdb calls TRBD1, which cannot be checked without DNA. This CDR3 is 15 amino acids long. Germline-derived CDR1 and CDR2 are KGHSH and LQKENI. The CDR3 is CASSPGTRYGGELFF.

The chain recombines TRBV14 with TRBJ2-2. The germline gives CDR1 SGHDN, CDR2 FVKESK. CDR3 size: 16 residues. The CDR3 loop is CASSHSISPNTGELFF.

The J gene is TRBJ2-7, the V gene TRBV28; TCRdb indicates TRBD2, and absent DNA this call remains unverified. Germline V lookup: CDR1 MDHEN, CDR2 SYDVKM. The CDR3 covers 14 residues. CDR3 in amino acids: CATDVAGVPYEQYF.

The V gene is TRBV7-2, the J gene TRBJ2-7. CDR1 is SGHTA, CDR2 FQGNSA, per germline. The CDR3 is 12 residues long. CDR3 loop: CASSPNLYEQYF.

The V call is TRBV30, the J call TRBJ2-1; TCRdb outputs TRBD2, but without DNA this stays unchecked. The CDR3 loop spans 12 amino acids. Germline V gene sequence: CDR1 GTSNPN, CDR2 SVGIG (reference sequence). The CDR3 is CACHLGLYEQFF.

The chain links TRBV30 to TRBJ1-1; TCRdb names TRBD1, which stays unverified in the absence of DNA. The germline V gene has CDR1 GTSNPN and CDR2 SVGIG (reference sequence). The CDR3 has 15 amino acids. The CDR3 loop reads CAWSVVYRRGTEAFF.

The V call is TRBV20-1, the J call TRBJ2-2; the D call from TCRdb, TRBD2, cannot be confirmed without DNA. Germline CDR1 reads DFQATT; CDR2 reads SNEGSKA (reference sequence). This CDR3 contains 16 residues. The chain's CDR3 is CSAALSSRENTGELFF.

The chain combines TRBV5-1 with TRBJ2-1; with no DNA, the TCRdb D assignment of TRBD2 cannot be verified. The V gene's germline CDR1 is SGHRS and CDR2 YFSETQ. This CDR3 has 15 amino acids. CDR3 sequence: CASSLGLAGYNEQFF.

V usage is TRBV29-1 and J usage is TRBJ2-5. CDR1 and CDR2 from the germline V gene are SQVTM and ANQGSEA. CDR3 length equals 12 residues. The CDR3 region is CSGITGQETQYF.